The T cell receptor (beta chain) described here comes from a study of identical twins. This clonotype was counted a few times. TCRdb re-called the 5' RACE reads through MiXCR, storing one row per CDR3 protein. This sample has 1.5 million to 2 million distinct CDR3 sequences, with about 32% found just once. V was pared by 7 bases and J by 3 bases, with 7 bases between. This CDR3 region has 12 residues. The chain combines TRBV12-3 or TRBV12-4 with TRBJ1-3, with D uncertain. The sequence came from a newborn girl in good health. Sequenced material: cord blood. The CDR3 nucleotides read TGTGCCAGCACCCTAGATGGAAACACCATATATTTT. Translation: CASTLDGNTIYF.